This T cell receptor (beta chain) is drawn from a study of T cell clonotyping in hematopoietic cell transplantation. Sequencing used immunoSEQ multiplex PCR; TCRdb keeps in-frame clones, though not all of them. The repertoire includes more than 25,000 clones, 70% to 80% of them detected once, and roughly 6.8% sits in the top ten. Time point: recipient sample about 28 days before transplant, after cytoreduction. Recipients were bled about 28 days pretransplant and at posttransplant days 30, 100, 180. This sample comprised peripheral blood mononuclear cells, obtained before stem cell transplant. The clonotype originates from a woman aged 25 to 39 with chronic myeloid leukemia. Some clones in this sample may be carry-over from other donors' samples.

The CDR3 region has the DNA TGTGCCAGCAGCGTAGTCACGGGAGGACCTGGAAACACCATATATTTT. It specifies CASSVVTGGPGNTIYF. The V gene is TRBV9, the J gene TRBJ1-3, with D hard to call. Germline-derived CDR1 and CDR2 are SGDLS and YYNGEE. The CDR3 spans 16 residues. The V and J ends lost 0 bases and 2 bases respectively, with 12 bases between them.